The 5 T cell receptor beta chains below come from one sample, sequenced in a study of molecular identifiers for immune sequencing clone quantification. MiXCR was run by TCRdb on the PCR reads, yielding one entry per CDR3 protein. The sample consists of about 300,000 distinct CDR3 sequences, around a fifth of them appearing once. The sequencing sample was made of naive CD8+ T cells from blood, with Jurkat cell RNA spiked in. Subset specified: FACS-sorted CD8+CD4-CCR7+CD45RA+ naive T cells. All receptors come from a human donor in good health. Some libraries in this study had Jurkat cell RNA spiked in.

As regards this clonotype: A much larger clone differs by one base, so this may be a read error. This chain links TRBV4-1 with TRBJ2-3, with 8 bases that match TRBD2. Germline CDR1 and CDR2: MGHRA and YSYEKL. This CDR3 is built from 16 residues. V was pared by 4 bases and J by 2 bases, with 8 bases of the junction left unmatched. The CDR3, as DNA: TGCGCCAGCAGCCGAGGTAATAGCGGGGTCACAGATACGCAGTATTTT. Protein: CASSRGNSGVTDTQYF.

This clonotype was found many times. The J gene is TRBJ1-1, the V gene TRBV7-9; tentative D call: TRBD1 (5 bases). The germline V and J ends were trimmed by 5 bases and 5 bases, with 21 bases remaining between them. This CDR3 is built from 16 residues. Germline V gene sequence: CDR1 SEHNR, CDR2 FQNEAQ (reference sequence). The CDR3 region has the DNA TGTGCCAGCAGCCCTATCGACAGTGTCTGGGGGACTGAAGCTTTCTTT. Protein: CASSPIDSVWGTEAFF.

As to this clonotype: A much larger clone sits a single nucleotide away, making a read error possible. The chain carries TRBV7-9 and TRBJ1-1, with D uncertain. Germline CDR1 reads SEHNR; CDR2 reads FQNEAQ (reference sequence). This CDR3 is 13 amino acids long. V was cut by 10 bases and J by 0 bases, with 12 bases left in between. CDR3 region: CAITLGLNTEAFF. In DNA form, the CDR3 reads TGTGCCATCACCCTAGGGTTGAACACTGAAGCTTTCTTT.

This clonotype was counted only a few times. The chain employs TRBV5-5 and TRBJ1-3; no clear D. Trimming stripped 2 bases from V and 0 bases from J, with 9 bases between. Germline loops: CDR1 SGHKS, CDR2 YYEKEE (reference sequence). The CDR3 totals 15 residues. In DNA form, the CDR3 reads TGTGCCAGCAGCTTAGTAAAGACCTCTGGAAACACCATATATTTT. Translated, it gives CASSLVKTSGNTIYF.

There are many counts of this clonotype. This rearrangement joins TRBV27 to TRBJ1-5, with 8 bases matching TRBD1. This CDR3 has 15 amino acids. The germline gives CDR1 MNHEY, CDR2 SMNVEV (reference sequence). Losses at the gene ends were 5 bases for V and 6 bases for J; bases not matched to a gene: 9. The CDR3: CASSGAGGISQPQHF. DNA of the CDR3: TGTGCCAGCAGTGGGGCAGGGGGCATCAGTCAGCCCCAGCATTTT.